The source of this T cell receptor beta chain is a study of shared clonotypes between healthy human individuals. A split of CD4+ cells into CD45RA+ naive and CD45RA-negative memory subsets was performed. This CDR3 has 15 amino acids. Germline CDR1 SGHNT, CDR2 YYREEE (reference sequence). V dropped 4 bases and J dropped 1 base, with 13 bases sitting between them. This table comes from immunoSEQ multiplex PCR, and its TCRdb copy is limited to in-frame clones, with some not included. Of 2.3 million or so clones in the sample, over 90% are singletons; the top ten hold about 0.37%. This TCR derives from a man between 18 and 29 years old in good health. Some clones in this sample may be carry-over from other donors' samples. The source material was naive CD4+ T cells from PBMCs. Subset described: CD45RA+ positively selected. This chain links TRBV5-4 with TRBJ2-3; D ambiguous. The CDR3 protein is CASSPPGSRTDTQYF. The DNA for the CDR3 is TGTGCCAGCAGCCCCCCGGGCAGCCGCACAGATACGCAGTATTTT.